The next 23 T cell receptor beta chains were all read from a single sample in a study of shared clonotypes between healthy human individuals. The repertoire was sequenced with immunoSEQ multiplex PCR; TCRdb's copy has only in-frame clones and lacks some. Altogether 950,000 to 1,100,000 clones are present, roughly 74% being singletons, with the ten largest covering 0.61%. The sample comprised memory CD4+ T cells from PBMCs. Regarding subset: CD45RA-negative fraction. The receptors here all came from a man between 18 and 35 years old in good health. Some clones in this sample may be carry-over from other donors' samples.

This clone was detected only a few times. This chain connects TRBV27 to TRBJ1-5; D call uncertain. The CDR3 loop spans 13 amino acids. CDR1 and CDR2 (germline): MNHEY, SMNVEV (reference sequence). V was clipped by 2 bases and J by 9 bases, with 11 bases between them. This chain's CDR3 is CASSLNGRGPQHF. In nucleotides, the CDR3 is TGTGCCAGCAGTTTAAACGGCCGCGGGCCCCAGCATTTT.

This sequence joins TRBV29-1 and TRBJ1-2, with TRBD1 matching 8 bases. V lost 3 bases, J lost 7 bases, and 7 bases stayed unmatched. The CDR3 runs 13 residues. Germline V gene lookup returns CDR1 SQVTM and CDR2 ANQGSEA. The CDR3 is CSVEAGQGRGYTF. The CDR3 bases are TGCAGCGTTGAGGCCGGACAGGGCCGTGGCTACACCTTC. Full variable domain (missing parts from reference TRBV29-1 and TRBJ1-2): SAVISQKPSRDICQRGTSLTIQCQVDSQVTMMFWYRQQPGQSLTLIATANQGSEATYESGFVIDKFPISRPNLTFSTLTVSNMSPEDSSIYLCSVEAGQGRGYTFGSGTRLTVV.

A few counts support this clone. The rearrangement uses TRBV28 and TRBJ1-2; a weak D match, TRBD1 (5 bases). Looked up from germline, CDR1 is MDHEN and CDR2 is SYDVKM. There are 15 residues in the CDR3. V lost 4 bases, J lost 4 bases, and 16 bases lay in between. CDR3 region: CASSSTSAGFYGYTF. Written as DNA, the CDR3 is TGTGCCAGCAGTTCTACTTCGGCAGGGTTCTATGGCTACACCTTC.

This clone has more than one count but fewer than ten. CDR3 residues: CASSLSGTGGYGYTF. The CDR3 coding sequence is TGCGCCAGCAGCTTGTCCGGGACAGGCGGCTATGGCTACACCTTC. The genes are TRBV5-1 and TRBJ1-2; 8 positions match TRBD1. Trimming at V came to 1 base and at J to 4 bases, leaving 6 bases not matched to a gene. The V gene's germline CDR1 is SGHRS and CDR2 YFSETQ. The CDR3 covers 15 residues.

This clone was seen a handful of times. This chain joins TRBV7-2 and TRBJ2-6; D ambiguous. V was cut by 5 bases and J by 0 bases, with 11 bases left in between. The CDR3 totals 16 residues. The germline V gene encodes CDR1 SGHTA and CDR2 FQGNSA. The DNA of the CDR3 is TGTGCCAGCAGCCAGATGGGCGGCTCTGGGGCCAACGTCCTGACTTTC. Encoded protein: CASSQMGGSGANVLTF.

This chain links TRBV2 with TRBJ1-2, with D possibly being TRBD1 (5 bases). Per germline, CDR1 SNHLY and CDR2 FYNNEI. Deletions cut 6 bases from V and 6 bases from J, with 17 bases between. The CDR3 is 14 amino acids. CDR3 in amino acids: CASSPSRDVDGYTF. Here the CDR3 DNA reads TGTGCCAGCAGCCCGTCCCGGGACGTTGATGGCTACACCTTC.

V is TRBV5-1 and J is TRBJ2-3; D may correspond to TRBD1 or TRBD2 (5 bases each). Germline values: CDR1 SGHRS, CDR2 YFSETQ. CDR3 length: 14 amino acids. Trimming removed 2 bases at V and 6 bases at J, with 13 bases between. This CDR3 is CASSLQDLGDTQYF. CDR3 DNA: TGCGCCAGCAGCTTACAGGACTTAGGGGATACGCAGTATTTT.

The V and J genes are TRBV18 and TRBJ2-7, with 12 bases matching TRBD1. CDR3 length: 16 residues. Germline CDR1 KGHSH, CDR2 LQKENI. With V trimmed by 4 bases and J by 2 bases, 6 bases remained unmatched. The CDR3 DNA sequence: TGTGCCAGCTCACTCGCCGGGACAGGGGGCACCTACGAGCAGTACTTC. It encodes CASSLAGTGGTYEQYF. Full variable domain (rest looked up from reference TRBV18 and TRBJ2-7): NAGVMQNPRHLVRRRGQEARLRCSPMKGHSHVYWYRQLPEEGLKFMVYLQKENIIDESGMPKERFSAEFPKEGPSILRIQQVVRGDSAAYFCASSLAGTGGTYEQYFGPGTRLTVT.

The V gene is TRBV10-3, the J gene TRBJ1-1, with D possibly matching TRBD1 (5 bases). The V end was cut by 6 bases, the J end by 1 base, with 15 bases between. This CDR3 is 15 amino acids long. The germline V gene encodes CDR1 ENHRY and CDR2 SYGVKD. This chain's CDR3 is CAIRERDGPNTEAFF. In nucleotides, the CDR3 is TGTGCCATCAGGGAAAGGGACGGACCGAACACTGAAGCTTTCTTT.

The gene calls are TRBV1 and TRBJ2-1; the D call of TRBD2 is as the table states it, not checked on the DNA. TRBV1 is labeled a pseudogene. The CDR3 spans 17 residues. CDR3 in amino acids: CTSSLRLAPSSYNEQFF. DNA for the CDR3: TGCACCAGCAGCCTTCGACTAGCCCCAAGCTCCTACAATGAGCAGTTCTTC.

This clone has just a few counts. The V and J genes are TRBV28 and TRBJ1-1; no clear D. Germline assignment: CDR1 MDHEN and CDR2 SYDVKM. This CDR3 comprises 17 residues. The V gene lost 1 base and the J gene lost 0 bases, with 15 bases spanning the gap. DNA of the CDR3: TGTGCCAGCAGTTTATTGGATATTGGGAACTTGAACACTGAAGCTTTCTTT. Its protein is CASSLLDIGNLNTEAFF.

The chain uses TRBV5-6 and TRBJ2-7; TRBD1 is a possible D gene (5 bases). The germline V and J ends were trimmed by 6 bases and 2 bases, with 15 bases remaining between them. The CDR3 is 14 amino acids. CDR1 and CDR2 from the germline V gene are SGHDT and YYEEEE. For the CDR3, the DNA is TGTGCCAGCAAGCGACAGTCCATAGCCTACGAGCAGTACTTC. Its translation: CASKRQSIAYEQYF. Looking up the rest from reference TRBV5-6 and TRBJ2-7 gives the full variable domain: DAGVTQSPTHLIKTRGQQVTLRCSPKSGHDTVSWYQQALGQGPQFIFQYYEEEERQRGNFPDRFSGHQFPNYSSELNVNALLLGDSALYLCASKRQSIAYEQYFGPGTRLTVT.

The chain employs TRBV2 and TRBJ1-1; D remains unclear. CDR1 and CDR2 (germline): SNHLY, FYNNEI. The CDR3 length is 10 residues. The ends were cut back, 6 bases at V and 4 bases at J, with 3 bases in the middle. The CDR3 loop is CASRVTEAFF. CDR3 nucleotides: TGTGCCAGCAGGGTCACTGAAGCTTTCTTT.

The chain joins TRBV6-6 to TRBJ1-2, with TRBD1 identical over 7 bases. The CDR3 sequence is 15 residues long. Germline CDR1 and CDR2: MNHNY and SVGAGI (reference sequence). V lost 10 bases and J lost 4; bases outside the gene matches: 15. In nucleotides, the CDR3 is TGTGCCACCAGAACTTCCGGGACAGAGTTCTATGGCTACACCTTC. It is translated as CATRTSGTEFYGYTF.

This clone was detected only a few times. The chain uses TRBV5-1 and TRBJ2-1, with D perhaps given as TRBD1 or TRBD2 (5 bases each). The germline V and J ends were trimmed by 4 bases and 9 bases, with 23 bases remaining between them. The CDR3 length is 16 residues. Per the germline V gene, CDR1 is SGHRS and CDR2 is YFSETQ. In DNA form, the CDR3 reads TGCGCCAGCAGCACCGGGGACGGAACAAACCTCGGTGAGCAGTTCTTC. It specifies CASSTGDGTNLGEQFF.

The chain carries TRBV9 and TRBJ1-5; no clear D. CDR1 is SGDLS, CDR2 YYNGEE, per germline. The CDR3 contains 14 residues. Trimming stripped 0 bases from V and 7 bases from J, with 11 bases between. Here the CDR3 DNA reads TGTGCCAGCAGCGTAGGGACCACCGGGCAGCCCCAGCATTTT. Encoded protein: CASSVGTTGQPQHF.

A word on this clone: Within the sample, other DNA sequences also encode this same CDR3. The chain uses TRBV5-1 and TRBJ2-5; D is unclear. Germline values: CDR1 SGHRS, CDR2 YFSETQ. V shed 5 bases and J shed 4 bases, with 12 bases lying between them. This CDR3 has 13 residues. The CDR3 sequence is CASSLGPAETQYF. The CDR3 DNA is TGCGCCAGCAGTCTGGGTCCAGCAGAGACCCAGTACTTC.

The chain carries TRBV4-1 and TRBJ2-3; a possible D gene is TRBD1 (5 bases). The CDR3 sequence is 14 residues long. Deletions cut 0 bases from V and 5 bases from J, with 9 bases between. CDR1 is MGHRA and CDR2 is YSYEKL in the germline V gene. CDR3 coding DNA: TGCGCCAGCAGCCAAGATGGACATCTAGATACGCAGTATTTT. Translated, it gives CASSQDGHLDTQYF.

The chain carries TRBV6-5 and TRBJ1-3; D gene ambiguous. Germline CDR1 MNHEY, CDR2 SVGAGI. CDR3 size: 14 residues. V gave up 7 bases and J gave up 0 bases, with 10 bases separating them. The CDR3 reads CASKPGFSGNTIYF. CDR3 bases: TGTGCCAGCAAACCGGGCTTCTCTGGAAACACCATATATTTT.

This chain connects TRBV7-2 to TRBJ2-7; TRBD2 matches at 15 bases. This CDR3 is 15 amino acids long. The V gene's germline CDR1 is SGHTA and CDR2 FQGNSA. Losses at the gene ends were 5 bases for V and 3 bases for J; bases not matched to a gene: 2. The CDR3 coding sequence is TGTGCCAGCAGCGAGGGACTAGCGGGAGGCTACGAGCAGTACTTC. This translates into CASSEGLAGGYEQYF.

This clone was seen a single time. The gene calls are TRBV2 and TRBJ2-3; perhaps TRBD2 as D (6 bases). The V and J ends lost 8 bases and 4 bases respectively, with 13 bases between them. The length of the CDR3 is 13 residues. In germline, CDR1 is SNHLY, CDR2 FYNNEI. The DNA of the CDR3 is TGTGCCAGCGGACCAAGACTAGCAGATACGCAGTATTTT. This encodes CASGPRLADTQYF.

The sample holds many counts of this clone. V gene TRBV5-6 combines with J gene TRBJ2-7, with D possibly TRBD1 on 6 matching bases. Germline assignment: CDR1 SGHDT and CDR2 YYEEEE. The CDR3 runs to 14 residues. Between the trimmed V and J ends, which lost 0 bases and 4 bases, there was a span of 11 bases. The CDR3 DNA reads as TGTGCCAGCAGCTTGGACAGGGCTCGATACGAGCAGTACTTC. This gives the protein CASSLDRARYEQYF.

The chain combines TRBV7-2 with TRBJ2-1; 11 bases align to TRBD2. The germline V gene encodes CDR1 SGHTA and CDR2 FQGNSA. This CDR3 comprises 15 residues. With 5 bases clipped from V and 13 bases from J, the junction kept 13 bases outside the gene matches. As DNA, the CDR3 is TGTGCCAGCAGCCTCTTTCTGGGACTAGCGGAATTTCAGTTCTTC. Translation: CASSLFLGLAEFQFF.